This TCR beta chain appears in the sequencing data of a study of T cell responses to AZD1222 COVID-19 vaccine (dated by TCRdb to the early 2020s). In terms of the full investigation: AZD1222 recipients whose second dose came at about 4 weeks and those whose second dose came at about 12 weeks were combined into one group, since spike-specific TCR depth and breadth did not differ between the two schedules. TCR sequencing covered more than 230 trial participants: around 210 given two doses of AZD1222 and approximately 25 given two doses of MenACWY control vaccine. Trial participants were enrolled by age into subgroups of 18-55, 56-69 and 70-plus years, and around 150, 29 and 61 TCR-sequenced participants, respectively, were included in these subgroups. Overall study outcomes, separate from this receptor: The 56-69-year group was small, and its depth increase did not reach significance, likely because of low power. The whole spike protein was spanned by vaccine-associated CD4 TCRs, and dominant responses were seen in regions 160-218 and 743-854. Because no day 14 peak-response samples were available, repertoires were characterized only after the peak T cell response. Nearly half of unique spike-specific TCRs reportedly recognized epitopes outside regions mutated in the B.1.351 and B.1.1.7 variants. Most participants were white British and females outnumbered males, and the authors suggested that clonal diversity may have been underestimated. A significant rise in spike-specific TCR breadth and depth was observed after two AZD1222 doses relative to day 0 and relative to MenACWY recipients. Conclusions about previously exposed vaccinees are limited because only five to seven AZD1222 recipients were SARS-CoV-2 seropositive at baseline.

Regarding this clone: Its specific antigen is unknown. Base qualities are not provided; no much larger clone lies one nucleotide away.

The sample's time point label is to be understood as: baseline before first vaccination. The vaccinee samples were drawn from two UK trials, COV001 and COV002, one of which was a single-blind randomized controlled phase 2/3 trial testing AZD1222 (ChAdOx1 nCoV-19) in healthy adults. For TCRbeta chain sequencing, PBMC samples were collected from trial participants at day 0 and at day 28 after the second dose. The CDR3 regions of human TCRbeta chains were analyzed by immunosequencing. In the authors' own workflow: TCRs in the repertoires were matched against a reference library of SARS-CoV-2-specific TCRs that had been generated with the MIRA antigen-specificity platform. Breadth was defined as the fraction of unique TCRs that were SARS-CoV-2-associated, and depth was defined as the fraction of total T cells that were SARS-CoV-2-associated. Using the MIRA data, each spike-specific TCR was mapped to the spike region that the TCR reacts to and placed in a CD4 or CD8 class. Log10-transformed breadth and depth values were compared by one-way ANOVA with Sidak's multiple comparisons tests. Here the immuneACCESS table is served through TCRdb, limited to in-frame sequences with V and J called. Missing clones are a known gap in these copies; in checked studies unresolved V genes cover under half, and the rest lacks a known reason. V and J calls and clone size are those listed in that table; D and trimming were worked out from the DNA. This sample comprises about 85,000 clones, approximately 87% of them detected only once. Clones ranked in the top ten supply around 6.7% of the sample.

V gives up 1 base and J gives up 4 bases, and the segment between their germline ends measures 8 bases. Taken from cysteine to phenylalanine, the CDR3 has 14 residues. The entry retains the CDR3 DNA only, 42 bases that are in frame from base 1. The germline V gene (reference sequence) sets CDR1 to SEHNR and CDR2 to FQNEAQ. The material sequenced was peripheral blood, taken on day 0 of AZD1222 vaccination. The chain uses TRBV7-9 and TRBJ2-1; the D gene lacks a confident call. The source is an adult in good health. The CDR3 in this case is CASSLGNSYNEQFF. The nucleotides read TGTGCCAGCAGCTTAGGAAACAGTTACAATGAGCAGTTCTTC.